Included here is one T cell receptor (beta chain) sequence, with context. Authors' processing steps: Reference gene primers were amplified, and this amplification served to estimate nucleated cell counts. The method was immunoSEQ multiplex PCR; TCRdb's version includes in-frame clones alone and lacks a portion of them. The V and J calls and clone size are taken from that table; D and trimming were inferred from the DNA. The sample lists 300,000 to 400,000 clones; over 75% were seen once. The source of the sample is a study of blood T cell repertoires in COVID-19. Germline V gene sequence: CDR1 SNHLY, CDR2 FYNNEI. The length of the CDR3 is 13 residues. Trimming cost V 7 bases and J 1 base; bases outside gene matches: 3.

Sample: peripheral blood. This sequence was found in a woman aged 45-59 years with active or convalescent COVID-19. The rearrangement joins TRBV2 to TRBJ1-1, with TRBD1 matching 7 bases. This CDR3 reads CASTGTANTEAFF. CDR3 nucleotide sequence: TGTGCCAGCACCGGGACAGCGAACACTGAAGCTTTCTTT. The full variable domain, rest sourced from reference TRBV2 and TRBJ1-1, is EPEVTQTPSHQVTQMGQEVILRCVPISNHLYFYWYRQILGQKVEFLVSFYNNEISEKSEIFDDQFSVERPDGSNFTLKIRSTKLEDSAMYFCASTGTANTEAFFGQGTRLTVV.